The source of this TCR beta chain is a study of early T cells in non-severe SARS-CoV-2 infection. The wider study: From unsorted whole blood, bulk RNA was sequenced, and the chains remained unpaired. Findings of the study overall: The matching step, a VDJdb search, favored anti-spike CD8 responses and missed private and CD4 specificities.

Separate cDNA molecules each had unique molecular identifiers attached to them. TCRdb reprocessed the 5' RACE reads via MiXCR and lists one record per CDR3 protein. This sample has 30,000 to 35,000 distinct CDR3 sequences, with 4.5% to 5% found just once. A word on this clonotype: Its cognate antigen is unknown.

Trimming left V 4 bases short and J 2 bases short, with 11 bases between. Germline V gene lookup returns CDR1 SGDLS and CDR2 YYNGEE. There are 14 residues in the CDR3. Sequences were obtained from whole blood. V is TRBV9 and J is TRBJ2-3, with D perhaps TRBD1 or TRBD2 (5 bases each). This TCR came from an adult who was a healthcare worker with PCR-confirmed SARS-CoV-2 infection or an uninfected control (not recorded which). This CDR3 reads CASSPTGLTDTQYF. In nucleotides, the CDR3 is TGTGCCAGCAGCCCCACGGGGCTCACAGATACGCAGTATTTT.